Listed here is a single TCR beta chain. What it binds is unknown. The data belong to a study of cytomegalovirus exposure and HLA in healthy donors. Trimming took 2 bases from V and 3 from J, leaving 14 bases between them. CDR3 length: 15 residues. CDR1 ENHRY and CDR2 SYGVKD come from the germline V gene. Study-wide results and limits: HLA-A and HLA-B allele assignments for most subjects were reportedly predicted accurately using TCR beta sequences. Beyond CMV serostatus, there was no information to go on about immune exposure.

The PCR had 60 Vbeta and 13 Jbeta primers. Assay: immunoSEQ multiplex PCR; the TCRdb copy retains only in-frame clones and omits some. In the table there are about 98,000 clones, roughly four fifths of which are singletons. This receptor was identified in a male donor in good health and CMV-seropositive. The chain links TRBV10-3 to TRBJ2-7, with no clear D. The sequenced sample was PBMCs. Written as DNA, the CDR3 is TGTGCCATCAGTGAGGCTAGTGGAGTCATCTACGAGCAGTACTTC. Translation: CAISEASGVIYEQYF.